This paragraph covers one TCR beta chain sequence. The specificity of this receptor is unknown. Base quality data are lacking; no much larger clone is found one base away. The collaborating institutions used their own protocols to collect whole blood in K2EDTA tubes. Collaborator samples were shipped for TCRbeta analysis as frozen whole blood, isolated PBMCs, or DNA extracted from either sample type. These data belong to a study of blood T cell repertoires in COVID-19 (dated by TCRdb to the early 2020s). Concerning the study at large: Samples from collaborators originated in the United States, Italy and Spain and spanned both the acute and convalescent phases of COVID-19. Where available, HLA class I and class II types were taken from metadata supplied by the sample provider and were not determined by assay-based typing. The repertoires were released in a freely available public database meant as a resource for research on the immune response to SARS-CoV-2. The material from the prospective study consisted of cDNA or gDNA derived from T cells, B-cell-depleted T cells, or PBMCs. The samples were drawn from the first 160 participants of the ongoing ImmuneRACE study and from under 1,500 subjects provided by 6 global collaborators. The dataset comprised deeply sampled blood TCRbeta repertoires from subjects exposed to, actively infected with, or recovered from COVID-19. Nearly every sample came with metadata listing a de-identified subject ID, COVID-19 status, age in years and sex.

TCRbeta CDR3 regions were amplified from genomic DNA by means of the immunoSEQ Assay, a bias-controlled multiplex PCR. Under the source paper's analysis protocol: The number of nucleated cells in each sample was estimated by amplification of reference gene primers within the assay. Sequence reads were collapsed and filtered to measure the absolute abundance of every unique TCRbeta CDR3 rearrangement. For each sample, productive Simpson clonality was calculated as the square root of Simpson's diversity index across productive rearrangements. TCRdb took over this immuneACCESS table, retaining in-frame rearrangements with V and J assigned. Such tables are incomplete; in checked studies, under half of the missing clones stem from an unresolved V gene, and the remainder is unexplained. V, J and clone size are taken as reported in that table, and D and trimming were inferred from the DNA itself. The sample includes 150,000 to 200,000 clones, with roughly 90% observed a single time. The ten largest clones capture roughly a sixth of the sample.

Findings and caveats that apply to the study as a whole: Clinical and demographic metadata were provided uncurated, with the amount varying by source and participant.

The TCR originated in a man in his 60s with active or convalescent COVID-19. Sequencing was performed on peripheral blood.

The DNA is TGTGCCAGCAGCCCCGGGGGTGCCTCTGGAAACACCATATATTTT. This translates into CASSPGGASGNTIYF. The sequence is built from TRBV7-8 and TRBJ1-3; the D gene is possibly TRBD1, with 5 bases matching. The CDR3, cysteine through phenylalanine, is 15 amino acids long. The read is trimmed to its CDR3 DNA, 45 bases read in frame from base 1. CDR1 and CDR2 are drawn from the germline V gene: SGHVS, FQNEAQ. Trimming costs V 5 bases and J 0 bases, and their ends lie 11 bases apart. When the CDR3 is completed using the reference TRBV7-8 and TRBJ1-3 genes on either side, the full variable domain is GAGVSQSPRYKVAKRGQDVALRCDPISGHVSLFWYQQALGQGPEFLTYFQNEAQLDKSGLPSDRFFAERPEGSVSTLKIQRTQQEDSAVYLCASSPGGASGNTIYFGEGSWLTVV.